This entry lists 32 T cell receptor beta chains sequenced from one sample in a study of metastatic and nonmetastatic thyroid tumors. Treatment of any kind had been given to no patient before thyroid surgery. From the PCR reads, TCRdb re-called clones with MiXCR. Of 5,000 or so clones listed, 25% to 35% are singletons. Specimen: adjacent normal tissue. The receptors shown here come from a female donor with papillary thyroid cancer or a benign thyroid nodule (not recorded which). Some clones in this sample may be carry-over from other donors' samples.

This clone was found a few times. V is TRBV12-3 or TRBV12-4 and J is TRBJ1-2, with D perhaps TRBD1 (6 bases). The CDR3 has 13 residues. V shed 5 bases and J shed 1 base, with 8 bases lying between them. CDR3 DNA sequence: TGTGCCAGCAGTCGGACAGTTAACTATGGCTACACCTTC. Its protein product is CASSRTVNYGYTF.

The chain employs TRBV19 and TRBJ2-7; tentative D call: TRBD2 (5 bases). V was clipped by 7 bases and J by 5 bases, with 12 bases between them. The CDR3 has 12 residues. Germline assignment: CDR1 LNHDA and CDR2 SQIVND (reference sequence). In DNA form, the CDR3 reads TGTGCCAGTAAAATGAGGGCCCACGAGCAGTACTTC. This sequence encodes CASKMRAHEQYF.

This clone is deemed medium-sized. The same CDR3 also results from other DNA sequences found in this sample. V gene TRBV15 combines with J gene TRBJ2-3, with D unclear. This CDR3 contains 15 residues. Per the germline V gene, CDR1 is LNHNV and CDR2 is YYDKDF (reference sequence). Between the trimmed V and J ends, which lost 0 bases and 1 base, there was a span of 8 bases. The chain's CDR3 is CATSREWGGTDTQYF. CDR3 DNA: TGTGCCACCAGCAGAGAGTGGGGTGGCACAGATACGCAGTATTTT. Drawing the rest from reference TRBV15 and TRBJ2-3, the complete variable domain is DAMVIQNPRYQVTQFGKPVTLSCSQTLNHNVMYWYQQKSSQAPKLLFHYYDKDFNNEADTPDNFQSRRPNTSFCFLDIRSPGLGDTAMYLCATSREWGGTDTQYFGPGTRLTVL.

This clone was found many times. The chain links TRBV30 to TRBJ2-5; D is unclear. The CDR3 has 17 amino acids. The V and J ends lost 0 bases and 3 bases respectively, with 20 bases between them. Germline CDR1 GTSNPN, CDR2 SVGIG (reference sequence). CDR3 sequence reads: CAWSVLKVGPRKETQYF. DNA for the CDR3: TGTGCCTGGAGTGTTTTAAAAGTGGGCCCAAGGAAAGAGACCCAGTACTTC.

The CDR3 region is CASSLGTSGANVLTF. The CDR3 nucleotides read TGTGCCAGCAGCTTAGGCACCTCTGGGGCCAACGTCCTGACTTTC. The chain combines TRBV7-2 with TRBJ2-6; no reliable D call. V gave up 1 base and J gave up 0 bases, with 4 bases separating them. Germline assignment: CDR1 SGHTA and CDR2 FQGNSA. The CDR3 runs to 15 residues.

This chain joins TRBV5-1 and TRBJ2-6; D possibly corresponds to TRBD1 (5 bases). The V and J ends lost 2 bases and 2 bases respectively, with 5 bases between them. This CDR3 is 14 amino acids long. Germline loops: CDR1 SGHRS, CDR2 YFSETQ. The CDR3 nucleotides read TGCGCCAGCAGCTTAGGGGCTGGGGCCAACGTCCTGACTTTC. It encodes CASSLGAGANVLTF.

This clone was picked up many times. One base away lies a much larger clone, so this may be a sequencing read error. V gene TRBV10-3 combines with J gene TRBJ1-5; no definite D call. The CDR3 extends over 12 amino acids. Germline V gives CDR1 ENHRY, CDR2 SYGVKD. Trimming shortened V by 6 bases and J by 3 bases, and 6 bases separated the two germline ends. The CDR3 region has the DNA TGTGCCATCAGGGGCAACAATCAGCCCCAGCATTTT. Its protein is CAIRGNNQPQHF.

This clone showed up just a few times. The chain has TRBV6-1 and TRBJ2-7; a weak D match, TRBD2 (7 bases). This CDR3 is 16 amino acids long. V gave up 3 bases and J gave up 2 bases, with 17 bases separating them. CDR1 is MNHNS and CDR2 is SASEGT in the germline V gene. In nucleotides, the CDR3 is TGTGCCAGCAGTGACCCCAAGGGGGGGGCCGCCTACGAGCAGTACTTC. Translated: CASSDPKGGAAYEQYF.

This chain's CDR3 is CASSTRQGQQFF. CDR3 nucleotides: TGTGCCAGCAGTACCAGACAGGGTCAGCAGTTCTTC. This chain uses TRBV27 with TRBJ2-1; 7 nucleotides match TRBD1. Losses at the gene ends were 5 bases for V and 11 bases for J; bases not matched to a gene: 6. The CDR3 is 12 residues long. Germline-derived CDR1 and CDR2 are MNHEY and SMNVEV (reference sequence).

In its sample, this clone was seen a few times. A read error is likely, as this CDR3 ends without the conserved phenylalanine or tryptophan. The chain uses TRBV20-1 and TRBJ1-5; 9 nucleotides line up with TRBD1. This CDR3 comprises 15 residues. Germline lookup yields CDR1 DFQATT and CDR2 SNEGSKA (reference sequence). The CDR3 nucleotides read TGCGGTGCTAGATGGGGGACAGGGTACAACCAGCCCCAGCATTCT. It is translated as CGARWGTGYNQPQHS.

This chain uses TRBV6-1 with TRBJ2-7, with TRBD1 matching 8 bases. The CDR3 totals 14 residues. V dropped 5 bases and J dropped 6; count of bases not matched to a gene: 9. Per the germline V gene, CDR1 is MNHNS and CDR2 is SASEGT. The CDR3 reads CASSLGQELGEQYF. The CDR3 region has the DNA TGTGCCAGCAGTTTGGGACAGGAACTGGGCGAGCAGTACTTC.

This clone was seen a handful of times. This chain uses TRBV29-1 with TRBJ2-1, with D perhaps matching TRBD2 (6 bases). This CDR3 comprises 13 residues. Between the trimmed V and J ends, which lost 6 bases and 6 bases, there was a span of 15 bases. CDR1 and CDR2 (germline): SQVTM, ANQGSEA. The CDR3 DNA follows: TGCAGCGTGTCGCGGGGATGGCCCAATGAGCAGTTCTTC. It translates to CSVSRGWPNEQFF.

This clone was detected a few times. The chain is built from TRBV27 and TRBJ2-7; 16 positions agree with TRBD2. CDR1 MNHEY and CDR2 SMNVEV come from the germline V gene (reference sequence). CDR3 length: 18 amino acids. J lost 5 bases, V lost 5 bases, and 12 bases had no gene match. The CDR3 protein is CASSPLPGGTSGRDEQYF. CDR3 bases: TGTGCCAGCAGTCCACTCCCCGGTGGGACTAGCGGGAGGGACGAGCAGTACTTC.

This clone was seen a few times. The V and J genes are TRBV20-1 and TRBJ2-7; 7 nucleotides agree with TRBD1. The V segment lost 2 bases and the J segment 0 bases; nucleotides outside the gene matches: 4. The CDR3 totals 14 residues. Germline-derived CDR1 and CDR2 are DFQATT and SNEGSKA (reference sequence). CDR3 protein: CSARRRDSSYEQYF. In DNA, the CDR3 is TGCAGTGCTAGACGCCGGGACAGCTCCTACGAGCAGTACTTC.

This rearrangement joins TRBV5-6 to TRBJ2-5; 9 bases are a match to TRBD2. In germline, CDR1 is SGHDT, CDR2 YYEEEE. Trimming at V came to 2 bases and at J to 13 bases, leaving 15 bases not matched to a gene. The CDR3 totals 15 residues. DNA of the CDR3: TGTGCCAGCAGCTTTGCTAGCGGGGTCAGCTGGTGGGTGTACTTC. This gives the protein CASSFASGVSWWVYF. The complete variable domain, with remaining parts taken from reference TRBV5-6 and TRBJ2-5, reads DAGVTQSPTHLIKTRGQQVTLRCSPKSGHDTVSWYQQALGQGPQFIFQYYEEEERQRGNFPDRFSGHQFPNYSSELNVNALLLGDSALYLCASSFASGVSWWVYFGPGTRLLVL.

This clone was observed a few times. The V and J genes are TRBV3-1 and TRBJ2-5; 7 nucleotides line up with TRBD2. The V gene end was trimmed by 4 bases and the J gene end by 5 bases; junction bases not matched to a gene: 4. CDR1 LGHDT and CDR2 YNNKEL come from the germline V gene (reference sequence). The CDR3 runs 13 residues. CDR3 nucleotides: TGTGCCAGCAGCCGGACTAGTTGGGAGACCCAGTACTTC. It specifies CASSRTSWETQYF.

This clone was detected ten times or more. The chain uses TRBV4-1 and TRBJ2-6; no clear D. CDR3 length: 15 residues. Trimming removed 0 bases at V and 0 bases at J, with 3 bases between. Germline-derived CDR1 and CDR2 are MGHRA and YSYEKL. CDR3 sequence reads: CASSQDPSGANVLTF. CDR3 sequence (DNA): TGCGCCAGCAGCCAAGATCCCTCTGGGGCCAACGTCCTGACTTTC.

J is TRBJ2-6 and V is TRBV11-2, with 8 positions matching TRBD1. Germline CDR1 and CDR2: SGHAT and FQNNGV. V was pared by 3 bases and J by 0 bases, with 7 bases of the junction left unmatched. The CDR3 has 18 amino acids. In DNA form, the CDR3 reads TGTGCCAGCAGCTTCCGGGGACAGGCAGACTCTGGGGCCAACGTCCTGACTTTC. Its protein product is CASSFRGQADSGANVLTF.

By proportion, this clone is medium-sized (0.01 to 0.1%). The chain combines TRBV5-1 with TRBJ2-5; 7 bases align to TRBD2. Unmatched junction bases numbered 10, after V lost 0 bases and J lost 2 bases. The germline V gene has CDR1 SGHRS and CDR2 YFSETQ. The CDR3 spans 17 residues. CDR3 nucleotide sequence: TGCGCCAGCAGCTTGGAGTTCGCGGGAGTGACTCAAGAGACCCAGTACTTC. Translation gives CASSLEFAGVTQETQYF.

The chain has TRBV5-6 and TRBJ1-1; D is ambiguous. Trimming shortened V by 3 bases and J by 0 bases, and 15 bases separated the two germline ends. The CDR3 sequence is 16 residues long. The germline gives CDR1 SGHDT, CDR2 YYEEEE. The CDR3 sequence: CASSSGRMSLNTEAFF. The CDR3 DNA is TGTGCCAGCAGCTCCGGACGCATGTCGCTGAACACTGAAGCTTTCTTT.

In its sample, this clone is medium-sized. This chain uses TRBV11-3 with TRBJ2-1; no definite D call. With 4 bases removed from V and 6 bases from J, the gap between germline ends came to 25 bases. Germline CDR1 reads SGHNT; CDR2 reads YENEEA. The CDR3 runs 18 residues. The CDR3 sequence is CASSSELTRVKAGNEQFF. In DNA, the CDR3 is TGTGCCAGCAGCTCAGAATTAACCCGGGTGAAGGCTGGCAATGAGCAGTTCTTC.

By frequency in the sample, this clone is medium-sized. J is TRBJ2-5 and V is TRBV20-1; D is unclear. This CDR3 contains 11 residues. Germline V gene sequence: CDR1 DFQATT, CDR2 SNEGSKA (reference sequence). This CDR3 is CGRRVGETQYF. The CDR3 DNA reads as TGCGGCCGAAGGGTGGGAGAGACCCAGTACTTC.

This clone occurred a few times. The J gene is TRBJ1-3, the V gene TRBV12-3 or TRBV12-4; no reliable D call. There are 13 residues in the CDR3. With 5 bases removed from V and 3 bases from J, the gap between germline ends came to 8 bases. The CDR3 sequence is CASSPLRGNTIYF. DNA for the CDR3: TGTGCCAGCAGTCCATTACGTGGAAACACCATATATTTT.

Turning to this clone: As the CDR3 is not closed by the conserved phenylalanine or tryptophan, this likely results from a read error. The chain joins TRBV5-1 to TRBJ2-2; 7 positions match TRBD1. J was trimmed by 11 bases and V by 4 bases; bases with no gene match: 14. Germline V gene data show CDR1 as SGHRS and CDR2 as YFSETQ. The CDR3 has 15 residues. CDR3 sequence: CASSVSTGNTVELFL. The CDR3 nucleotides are TGCGCCAGCAGCGTATCGACAGGGAACACCGTTGAGCTGTTTCTT.

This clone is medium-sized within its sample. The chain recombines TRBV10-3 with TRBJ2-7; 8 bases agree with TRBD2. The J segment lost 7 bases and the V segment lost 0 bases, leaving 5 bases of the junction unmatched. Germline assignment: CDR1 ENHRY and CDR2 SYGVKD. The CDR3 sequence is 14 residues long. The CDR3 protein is CAISESELAAEQYF. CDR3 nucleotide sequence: TGTGCCATCAGTGAGTCCGAACTAGCGGCAGAGCAGTACTTC.

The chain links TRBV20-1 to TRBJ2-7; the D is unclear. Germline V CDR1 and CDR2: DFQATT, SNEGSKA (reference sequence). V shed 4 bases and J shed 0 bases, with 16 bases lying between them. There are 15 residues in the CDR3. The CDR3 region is CSAKGILGDSYEQYF. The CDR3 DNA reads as TGCAGTGCTAAAGGGATTTTAGGAGACTCCTACGAGCAGTACTTC.

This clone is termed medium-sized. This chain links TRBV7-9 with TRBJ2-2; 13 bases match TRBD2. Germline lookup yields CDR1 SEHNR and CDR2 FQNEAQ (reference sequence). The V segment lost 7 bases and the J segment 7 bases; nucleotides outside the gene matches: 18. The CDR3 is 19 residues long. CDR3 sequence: CASTSRAFGLAGVGGELFF. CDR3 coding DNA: TGTGCCAGCACCTCTCGAGCCTTCGGACTAGCGGGAGTAGGCGGGGAGCTGTTTTTT.

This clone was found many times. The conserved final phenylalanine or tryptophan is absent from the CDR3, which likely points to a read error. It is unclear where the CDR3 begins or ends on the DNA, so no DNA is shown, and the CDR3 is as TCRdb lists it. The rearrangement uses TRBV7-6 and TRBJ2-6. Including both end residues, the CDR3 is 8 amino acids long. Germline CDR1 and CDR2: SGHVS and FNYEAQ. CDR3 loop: CASSLGVA.

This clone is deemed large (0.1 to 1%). In nucleotides, the CDR3 is TGTGCCAGCAGTCTAACTAGCGGAACCTACAATGAGCAGTTCTTC. Amino acids: CASSLTSGTYNEQFF. The gene calls are TRBV27 and TRBJ2-1, with TRBD2 identical over 8 bases. The germline V gene has CDR1 MNHEY and CDR2 SMNVEV (reference sequence). The CDR3 covers 15 residues. V dropped 5 bases and J dropped 2; count of bases not matched to a gene: 5.

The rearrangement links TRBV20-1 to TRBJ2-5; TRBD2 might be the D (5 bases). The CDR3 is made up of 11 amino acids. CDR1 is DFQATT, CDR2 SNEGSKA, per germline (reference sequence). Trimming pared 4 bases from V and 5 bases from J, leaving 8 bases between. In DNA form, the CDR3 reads TGCAGTGCTACCCCGGGGGAGACCCAGTACTTC. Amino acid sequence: CSATPGETQYF.

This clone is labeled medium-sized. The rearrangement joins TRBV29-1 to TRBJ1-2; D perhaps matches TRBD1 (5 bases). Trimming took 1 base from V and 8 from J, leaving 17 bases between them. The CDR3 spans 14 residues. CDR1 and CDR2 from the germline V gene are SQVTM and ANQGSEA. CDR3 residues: CSVEGHRGGVGYTF. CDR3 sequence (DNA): TGCAGCGTTGAAGGCCACCGGGGGGGTGTAGGCTACACCTTC.

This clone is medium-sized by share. CDR3 in amino acids: CASKTVDTEAFF. The CDR3 bases are TGTGCCAGCAAAACCGTTGACACTGAAGCTTTCTTT. The chain employs TRBV19 and TRBJ1-1; no clear D. The CDR3 length is 12 residues. Germline CDR1 and CDR2: LNHDA and SQIVND (reference sequence). The V end was cut by 9 bases, the J end by 3 bases, with 11 bases between.